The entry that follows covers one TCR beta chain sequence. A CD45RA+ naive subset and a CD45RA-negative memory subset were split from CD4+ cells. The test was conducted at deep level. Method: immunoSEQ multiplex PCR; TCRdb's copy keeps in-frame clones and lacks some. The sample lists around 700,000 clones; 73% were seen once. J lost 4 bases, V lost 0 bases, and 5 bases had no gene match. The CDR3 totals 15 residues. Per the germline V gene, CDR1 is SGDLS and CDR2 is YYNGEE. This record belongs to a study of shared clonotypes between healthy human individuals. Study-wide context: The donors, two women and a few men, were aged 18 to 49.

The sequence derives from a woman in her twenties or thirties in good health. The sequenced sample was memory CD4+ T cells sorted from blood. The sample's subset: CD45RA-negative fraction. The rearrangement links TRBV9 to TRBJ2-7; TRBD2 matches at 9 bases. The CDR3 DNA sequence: TGTGCCAGCAGCGTAGGGCTAGCGGGAATGTACGAGCAGTACTTC. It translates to CASSVGLAGMYEQYF.